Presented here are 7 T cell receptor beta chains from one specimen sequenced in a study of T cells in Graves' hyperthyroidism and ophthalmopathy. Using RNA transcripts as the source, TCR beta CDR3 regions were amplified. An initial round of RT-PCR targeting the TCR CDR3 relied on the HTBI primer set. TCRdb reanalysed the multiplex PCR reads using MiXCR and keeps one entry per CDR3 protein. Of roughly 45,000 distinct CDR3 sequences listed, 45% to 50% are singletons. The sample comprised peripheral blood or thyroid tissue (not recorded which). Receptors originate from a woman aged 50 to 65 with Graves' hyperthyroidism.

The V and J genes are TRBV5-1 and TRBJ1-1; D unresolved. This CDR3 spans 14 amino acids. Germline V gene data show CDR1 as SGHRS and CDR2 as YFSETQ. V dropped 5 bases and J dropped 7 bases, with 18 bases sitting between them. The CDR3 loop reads CASRRAVEGGEAFF. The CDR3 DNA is TGCGCCAGCAGACGAGCGGTGGAGGGTGGTGAAGCTTTCTTT.

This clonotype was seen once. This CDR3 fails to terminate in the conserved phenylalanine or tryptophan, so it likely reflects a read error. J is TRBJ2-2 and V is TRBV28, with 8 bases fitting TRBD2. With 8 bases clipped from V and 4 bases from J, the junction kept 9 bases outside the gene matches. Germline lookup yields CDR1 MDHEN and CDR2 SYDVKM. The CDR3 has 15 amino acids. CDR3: CASGRGRFITGELFS. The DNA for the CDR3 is TGTGCCAGCGGACGCGGGAGGTTTATCACCGGGGAGCTGTTTTCT.

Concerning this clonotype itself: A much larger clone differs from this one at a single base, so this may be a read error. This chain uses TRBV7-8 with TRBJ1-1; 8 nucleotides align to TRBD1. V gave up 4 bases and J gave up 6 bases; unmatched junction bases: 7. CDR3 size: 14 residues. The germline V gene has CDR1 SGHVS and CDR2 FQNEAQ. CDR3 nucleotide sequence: TGTGCCAGCAGCTCCCAGGGGGCGCAGGCTGAAGCTTTCTTT. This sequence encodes CASSSQGAQAEAFF.

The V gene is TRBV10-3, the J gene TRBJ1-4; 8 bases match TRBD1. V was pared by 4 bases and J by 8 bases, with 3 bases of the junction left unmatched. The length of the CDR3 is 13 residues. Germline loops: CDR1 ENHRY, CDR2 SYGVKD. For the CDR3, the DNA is TGTGCCATCAGTGCGCAGGGGGCCGAAAAACTGTTTTTT. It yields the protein CAISAQGAEKLFF.

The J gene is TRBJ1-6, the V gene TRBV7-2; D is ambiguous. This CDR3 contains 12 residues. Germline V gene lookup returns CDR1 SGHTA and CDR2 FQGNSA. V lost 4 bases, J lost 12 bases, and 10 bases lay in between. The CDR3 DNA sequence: TGTGCCAGCAGCTCGGCGGCGAAACCCCTCCACTTT. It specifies CASSSAAKPLHF. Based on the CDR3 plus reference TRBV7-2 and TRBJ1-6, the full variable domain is GAGVSQSPSNKVTEKGKDVELRCDPISGHTALYWYRQSLGQGLEFLIYFQGNSAPDKSGLPSDRFSAERTGGSVSTLTIQRTQQEDSAVYLCASSSAAKPLHFGNGTRLTVT.

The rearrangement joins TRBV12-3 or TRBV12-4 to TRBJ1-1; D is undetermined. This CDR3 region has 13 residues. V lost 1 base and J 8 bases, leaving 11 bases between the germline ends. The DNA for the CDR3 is TGTGCCAGCAGTTTAGGGGGTAGGCCGGAAGCTTTCTTT. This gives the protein CASSLGGRPEAFF.

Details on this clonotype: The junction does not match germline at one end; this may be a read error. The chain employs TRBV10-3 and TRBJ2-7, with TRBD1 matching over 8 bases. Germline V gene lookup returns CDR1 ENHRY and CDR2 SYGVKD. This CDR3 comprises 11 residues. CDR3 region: CASSYEQGEYF. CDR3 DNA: TGTGCCAGCAGTTATGAACAGGGGGAGTACTTC.